This TCR beta chain stems from a study of T and B cells in COVID-19 patients. At the level of the study: COVID-19 patients gave peripheral blood either during active infection or after recovery. The recovered patients had mostly mild to moderate COVID-19 with outpatient management. Comorbidities linked to unfavorable COVID-19 outcome were present in about 90% of the roughly 20 active-infection patients. Study-wide results and limits: Few blood samples existed from mildly ill patients during symptoms or early in severe cases.

On this clonotype itself: Its target is not known.

From blood, roughly 220-550 ng of genomic DNA served as TRB template. BIOMED2 TRB-A/B primer pools were used in multiplex TRB PCR. Each CDR3 protein is one row after TCRdb ran MiXCR on the multiplex PCR reads. The table includes about 22,000 distinct CDR3 sequences, under 30% detected once. CDR1 and CDR2 from the germline V gene are KGHDR and SFDVKD. This CDR3 has 13 amino acids. V was cut by 4 bases and J by 4 bases, with 9 bases left in between. The receptor was derived from a human donor who had recovered from COVID-19. Specimen: blood. The V and J genes are TRBV24-1 and TRBJ2-5; D is possibly TRBD2 (5 bases). Here the CDR3 reads CATSEAGRETQYF. CDR3 bases: TGTGCCACCAGTGAGGCGGGCCGAGAGACCCAGTACTTC.